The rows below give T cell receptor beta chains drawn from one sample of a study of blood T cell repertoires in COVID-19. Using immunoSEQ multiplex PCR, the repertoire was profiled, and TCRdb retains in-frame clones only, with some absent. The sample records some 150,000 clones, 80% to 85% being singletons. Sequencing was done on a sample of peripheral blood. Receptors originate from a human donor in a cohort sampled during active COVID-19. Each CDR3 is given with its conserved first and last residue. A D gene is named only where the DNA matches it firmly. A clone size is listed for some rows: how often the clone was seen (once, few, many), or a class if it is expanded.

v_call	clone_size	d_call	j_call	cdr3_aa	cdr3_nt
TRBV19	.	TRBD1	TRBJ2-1	CASRTGGWEQFF	TGTGCCAGTAGAACAGGGGGCTGGGAGCAGTTCTTC
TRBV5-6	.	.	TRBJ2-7	CASSLSLDRFYEQYF	TGTGCCAGCAGCTTGTCTTTAGACAGATTCTACGAGCAGTACTTC
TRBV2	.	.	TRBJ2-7	CASSPPGVGHNEQYF	TGTGCCAGCAGCCCTCCGGGGGTAGGACACAACGAGCAGTACTTC
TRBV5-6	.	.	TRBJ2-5	CASSLRVPQETQYF	TGTGCCAGCAGCTTGCGGGTCCCCCAAGAGACCCAGTACTTC
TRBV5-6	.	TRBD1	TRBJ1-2	CASSLAQGIQGYTF	TGTGCCAGCAGCTTGGCACAGGGGATCCAGGGCTACACCTTC
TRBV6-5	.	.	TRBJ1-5	CASSHGINQPQHF	TGTGCCAGCAGTCACGGGATCAATCAGCCCCAGCATTTT
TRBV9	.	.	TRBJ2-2	CASSVARNTGELFF	TGTGCCAGCAGCGTAGCTCGGAACACCGGGGAGCTGTTTTTT
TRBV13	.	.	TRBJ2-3	CASSGGAVDTQYF	TGTGCCAGCAGCGGGGGGGCAGTAGATACGCAGTATTTT
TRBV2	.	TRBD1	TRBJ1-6	CASSGQGAGNSPLHF	TGTGCCAGCAGCGGACAGGGGGCGGGTAATTCACCCCTCCACTTT
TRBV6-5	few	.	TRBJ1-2	CASSYGSGVGYTF	TGTGCCAGCAGTTATGGGTCGGGGGTCGGCTACACCTTC
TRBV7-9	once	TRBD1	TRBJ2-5	CASTSSYRGETQYF	TGTGCCAGCACCTCTAGTTACAGGGGGGAGACCCAGTACTTC